This T cell receptor beta chain was identified in a study of cytotoxic CD8 clonotypes in ibrutinib-treated CLL. The germline CDR1 and CDR2 sequences are SGHVS and FNYEAQ. This CDR3 spans 15 amino acids. V lost 6 bases to trimming and J lost 5 bases, with 16 bases between them. Concerning this clone: Antigen specificity is unknown.

Assay used: immunoSEQ multiplex PCR; TCRdb lists only in-frame clones, some missing. The data show approximately 57,000 clones, 56% seen once. Findings and limits, study-wide: An increase in clonality occurred at ibrutinib response, followed by a return toward baseline at progression. Patients showed higher baseline clonality than age-matched healthy donors, and it tracked circulating CD8+ T-cell counts. Public clonotypes were seen rarely and were contracted or stable on treatment.

The origin of this receptor is a human donor with chronic lymphocytic leukemia. The rearrangement links TRBV7-6 to TRBJ2-2, with TRBD2 as a possible D gene (5 bases). The sequenced sample was PBMCs, obtained after 24 months of ibrutinib treatment. For the CDR3, the DNA is TGTGCCAGCAGGCTCCCGGGCGGGCCAACCGGGGAGCTGTTTTTT. Encoded protein: CASRLPGGPTGELFF.